The clone carrying this T cell receptor beta chain has a handful of counts. Its cognate antigen is unknown. This entry belongs to a study of T-cell memory formation after mild COVID-19. Overall study context: TCR clusters largely stayed donor specific.

The study, taken as a whole, reports: Pre-infection memory contained some responding clones, which suggested that cross-reactive memory had joined. Clones which contracted sat mainly in CM and EM if CD4+, and in EMRA if CD8+.

A 5'RACE reaction primed in the constant segment made cDNA libraries of TCR alpha and TCR beta, and these carried sample barcodes and UMIs. TCRdb re-called the 5' RACE reads with MiXCR, one entry per CDR3 protein. The repertoire has about 100,000 distinct CDR3 sequences, roughly a sixth of them found once; the top ten carry around 5.5%. Germline-derived CDR1 and CDR2 are DFQATT and SNEGSKA (reference sequence). The V end was cut by 1 base, the J end by 0 bases, with 12 bases between. The CDR3 is 15 residues long. The genes are TRBV20-1 and TRBJ2-5; D is perhaps TRBD1 or TRBD2 (5 bases each). This TCR was sampled from a young man who had mild COVID-19 (a few samples of this study predate the infection). Cell type and time point are not known. The sequenced sample consisted of PBMCs or a T cell subset sorted from them (not recorded which). CDR3 amino acids: CSARAGTQNQETQYF. The CDR3, as DNA: TGCAGTGCTAGAGCCGGGACCCAGAACCAAGAGACCCAGTACTTC.